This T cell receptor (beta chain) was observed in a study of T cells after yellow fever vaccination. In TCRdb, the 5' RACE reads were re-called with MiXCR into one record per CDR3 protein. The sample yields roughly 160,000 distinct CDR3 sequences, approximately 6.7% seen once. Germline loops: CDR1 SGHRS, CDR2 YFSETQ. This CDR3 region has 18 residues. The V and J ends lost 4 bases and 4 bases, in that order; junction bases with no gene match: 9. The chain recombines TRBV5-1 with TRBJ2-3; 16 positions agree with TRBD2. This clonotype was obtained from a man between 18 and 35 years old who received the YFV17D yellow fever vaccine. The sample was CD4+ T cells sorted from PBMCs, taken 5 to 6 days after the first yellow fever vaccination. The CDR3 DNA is TGCGCCAGCAGCCTTCCCGGGACTAGCGGGGGGGGAGCAGATACGCAGTATTTT. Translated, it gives CASSLPGTSGGGADTQYF.